This is a list of T cell receptor beta chains from one sample in a study of T cell responses to AZD1222 COVID-19 vaccine. TCRdb's copy holds only in-frame clones and misses some; the assay was immunoSEQ multiplex PCR. The table records over 120,000 clones, approximately 85% of them present only once. The sequences come from peripheral blood, collected on day 0 of AZD1222 vaccination. These receptors were collected from an adult in good health. CDR3s include the opening cysteine and the closing phenylalanine or tryptophan. The D gene is left open where the match is weak. Size values are once, few and many counts, or a class for expanded clones, and some rows have none.

TRBD2 few TRBJ2-3 TRBV3-1/TRBV3-2 TGTGCCAGCAGCCAAGATTTGACGGGGCTAGCGGATAGCACAGATACGCAGTATTTT CASSQDLTGLADSTDTQYF
NA once TRBJ1-6 TRBV5-1 TGCGCCAGCAGCTGGGATGGACGGCTAAATTCACCCCTCCACTTT CASSWDGRLNSPLHF
NA NA TRBJ1-1 TRBV11-2 TGTGCCAGCAGCCTGACCTTGGGGAACACTGAAGCTTTCTTT CASSLTLGNTEAFF
NA NA TRBJ2-7 TRBV3-1/TRBV3-2 TGTGCCAGCAGCCTAAACAGCGGCAACTACGAGCAGTACTTC CASSLNSGNYEQYF
NA few TRBJ2-2 TRBV10-2 TGCGCCAGCAGTGAGTACGGCGGGGAGCTGTTTTTT CASSEYGGELFF
TRBD1 NA TRBJ2-7 TRBV12-3/TRBV12-4 TGTGCCAGCAGCTCCCGGGACAGCTACGAGCAGTACTTC CASSSRDSYEQYF
NA NA TRBJ2-5 TRBV7-2 TGTGCCAGCAGCTGGGGGGGGGCCCAAGAGACCCAGTACTTC CASSWGGAQETQYF
NA NA TRBJ1-2 TRBV9 TGTGCCAGCAGCTTTGGGACCCTCGGGGCGAACTATGGCTACACCTTC CASSFGTLGANYGYTF
NA NA TRBJ1-2 TRBV7-2 TGTGCCAGCAGCTTAAACGGAGGGGTTAGCTATGGCTACACCTTC CASSLNGGVSYGYTF
TRBD1 NA TRBJ1-1 TRBV5-1 TGCGCCAGCAGCTTGGATCCAGGGGGCGCGGCGAATGCTTTCTTT CASSLDPGGAANAFF
TRBD1 NA TRBJ2-2 TRBV14 TGTGCCAGCAGCCAGAGGACAGGGAACACCGGGGAGCTGTTTTTT CASSQRTGNTGELFF
NA few TRBJ1-5 TRBV7-9 TGTGCCAGCAGCTTACAGGGAAGCAATCAGCCCCAGCATTTT CASSLQGSNQPQHF
NA NA TRBJ1-2 TRBV6-5 TGTGCCGTAATAGGAGGGTATGGCTACACCTTC CAVIGGYGYTF
NA NA TRBJ2-7 TRBV9 TGTGCCAGCAGCCCACTGGAATACTACGAGCAGTACTTC CASSPLEYYEQYF
NA NA TRBJ1-2 TRBV5-1 TGCGCCAGCAGCTTGGGGTCAGTTCTCAACTATGGCTACACCTTC CASSLGSVLNYGYTF
NA NA TRBJ2-7 TRBV7-5 TGTGCCAGAAGCCTCGGGACCGTCTACGAGCAGTACTTC CARSLGTVYEQYF
NA NA TRBJ1-1 TRBV7-8 TGTGCCAGCAGCCAGACAGTCCCAGTCACTGAAGCTTTCTTT CASSQTVPVTEAFF
NA NA TRBJ1-5 TRBV18 TGTGCCAGCCAAGAGAAGGGAGGGGGCAATCAGCCCCAGCATTTT CASQEKGGGNQPQHF
NA NA TRBJ1-2 TRBV15 TGTGCCACCAGCAGAGATCCGGGGCTCTATGGCTACACCTTC CATSRDPGLYGYTF
TRBD2 NA TRBJ2-1 TRBV30 TGTGCCTGGAGTGTAGGGACTAGCGGGAACTACAATGAGCAGTTCTTC CAWSVGTSGNYNEQFF
TRBD1 NA TRBJ2-5 TRBV7-6 TGTGCCAGCAGCCCTACAGGGGGCGGCGGGGAGACCCAGTACTTC CASSPTGGGGETQYF
NA NA TRBJ1-5 TRBV7-2 TGTGCCAGCAGCTTAGACGGACAGAGTTATCAGCCCCAGCATTTT CASSLDGQSYQPQHF
TRBD1 NA TRBJ1-2 TRBV11-2 TGTGCCAGCAGCTTTTCGGGACAGATTAACTATGGCTACACCTTC CASSFSGQINYGYTF
NA once TRBJ1-1 TRBV9 TGTGCCAGCAGCGTGGGGCCAGGAGGAGGGAGCACTGAAGCTTTCTTT CASSVGPGGGSTEAFF
TRBD1 NA TRBJ1-6 TRBV19 TGTGCCAGTAGTATTGAATTTTGGCGGGACAGTAATTCACCCCTCCACTTT CASSIEFWRDSNSPLHF
TRBD1 NA TRBJ1-2 TRBV7-9 TGTGCCAGCAGCCGTGGGACAGTTTCGGATGGCTACACCTTC CASSRGTVSDGYTF
NA NA TRBJ1-2 TRBV6-1 TGTGCCAGCAGTGAAGATGGGGGCCTCTATGGCTACACCTTC CASSEDGGLYGYTF
NA once TRBJ2-5 TRBV5-1 TGCGCCAGCAGCTTCGCGGGAGAGACCCAGTACTTC CASSFAGETQYF
TRBD1 NA TRBJ2-7 TRBV28 TGTGCCAGCAGGGACGCCGGGACAGCCTACGAGCAGTACTTC CASRDAGTAYEQYF
NA NA TRBJ1-1 TRBV7-9 TGTGCCACGGAGGGTAGGGTGGGCACTGAAGCTTTCTTT CATEGRVGTEAFF
TRBD1 NA TRBJ2-7 TRBV11-2 TGTGCCAGCAGGCCGGACAGGGCGGGTTACGAGCAGTACTTC CASRPDRAGYEQYF
NA NA TRBJ2-1 TRBV5-1 TGCGCCAGCAGCAACCAGGGCTACAATGAGCAGTTCTTC CASSNQGYNEQFF
NA NA TRBJ1-3 TRBV3-1/TRBV3-2 TGTGCCAGCAGCCAAGATCCAGGGTCCTTCTCTGGAAACACCATATATTTT CASSQDPGSFSGNTIYF
NA NA TRBJ2-7 TRBV6-5 TGTGCCAGCAGTTACGCTATACAGGCCTACGAGCAGTACTTC CASSYAIQAYEQYF
TRBD1 NA TRBJ2-7 TRBV9 TGTGCCAGCAGCGCCAGTAGACAGGGCGAGCAGTACTTC CASSASRQGEQYF
TRBD1 NA TRBJ1-2 TRBV25-1 TGTGCCAGCAATGGACAGGGGGCGCAAAGTGACTATGGCTACACCTTC CASNGQGAQSDYGYTF
NA NA TRBJ1-1 TRBV27 TGTGCCAGCAGTTTTTCGACAGTGAACACTGAAGCTTTCTTT CASSFSTVNTEAFF
NA once TRBJ2-5 TRBV10-1 TGCGCCAGCAGTGTAAAGGGGTGGGTAGGAGAGACCCAGTACTTC CASSVKGWVGETQYF
NA NA TRBJ1-5 TRBV11-2 TGTGCCAGCAGCTTGCTGGGGGTGGCAGGGAGGAATCAGCCCCAGCATTTT CASSLLGVAGRNQPQHF